This T cell receptor (beta chain) was captured in a study of post-analysis software for immune sequencing data. About the study: The courses of disease that were included comprised relapsing-remitting, secondary progressive and progressive-relapsing multiple sclerosis.

Of note for this clonotype: Its antigen is currently unknown.

Study conclusions and caveats: Batch-matched samples strongly co-clustered by F measure. When compared against controls, multiple sclerosis patients showed significantly lower normalized Chao1 diversity. Patients carried roughly 5 TRBV segments more frequently than controls did, and TRBV5-6, TRBV5-1 and TRBV20-1 were among them.

The CDR3 extends over 11 amino acids. Germline-derived CDR1 and CDR2 are DFQATT and SNEGSKA (reference sequence). The V end lost 5 bases, the J end lost 4 bases, and 8 bases lay between the germline ends. Carried by the TCR beta cDNA libraries were unique molecular identifiers. Yield was some 540,000 cDNA molecules from approximately 0.91 to 9.4 million T cells. Using its own MiXCR run on the PCR reads, TCRdb lists one record per CDR3 protein. The table includes hundreds of thousands of distinct CDR3 sequences, over 45% detected once. The TCR sequence derives from a girl aged 2 to 9 with multiple sclerosis. Sequencing was performed on blood. The chain employs TRBV20-1 and TRBJ1-1; weak D call: TRBD1 (5 bases). The CDR3 sequence: CSARGGTEAFF. CDR3 sequence (DNA): TGCAGTGCTCGGGGGGGCACTGAAGCTTTCTTT.